A selection of T cell receptor beta chains follows, all from one sample in a study of spatial heterogeneity in lung cancer. Using its own MiXCR run on the 5' RACE reads, TCRdb lists one record per CDR3 protein. This table has about 120,000 distinct CDR3 sequences, 12% appearing once. Specimen: PBMCs, collected at follow-up. Every receptor here comes from a male donor with early-stage non-small cell lung cancer. The CDR3 runs from the conserved cysteine through the conserved F or W. Each record gives: CDR3 DNA, CDR3 protein, D gene, V gene, J gene, clone size. The D gene is left open where the match is weak. Not every row has a clone size; where given, it reads once, few, many or a size class.

TGTGCCAGCAGCCCCGAGACAGTCGGAAACACCATATATTTT	CASSPETVGNTIYF	.	TRBV11-2	TRBJ1-3	many
TGTGCCAGCAGCTTACTTGAGTCCGGCTACACCTTC	CASSLLESGYTF	.	TRBV7-2	TRBJ1-2	few
TGCAGTGCTAGAGATGAAGATGGAGCCTACGAGCAGTACTTC	CSARDEDGAYEQYF	.	TRBV20-1	TRBJ2-7	.
TGCAGCGTTGTTCACGGGGTTAGCACAGATACGCAGTATTTT	CSVVHGVSTDTQYF	.	TRBV29-1	TRBJ2-3	many
TGTGCCAGCAGCTTGGTTTCGACTACCGGGGAGCTGTTTTTT	CASSLVSTTGELFF	.	TRBV5-4	TRBJ2-2	many
TGTGCCAGCAGCGCGGGACAGGGTGGTGAAAAACTGTTTTTT	CASSAGQGGEKLFF	TRBD1	TRBV7-9	TRBJ1-4	many
TGCGCCAGCAGCTTTGGGACAGGGTCCATCCATGAGCAGTTCTTC	CASSFGTGSIHEQFF	TRBD1	TRBV5-1	TRBJ2-1	.
TGTGCCAGCAGTAGACTAGCGGGGCCAGAGACCCAGTACTTC	CASSRLAGPETQYF	TRBD2	TRBV28	TRBJ2-5	.
TGCAGCGTTGTGGGGCCGCCGAACACCGGGGAGCTGTTTTTT	CSVVGPPNTGELFF	.	TRBV29-1	TRBJ2-2	many
TGTGCCAGCAGCGTAGGGGGGACAGGGTGGCAGACCCAGTACTTC	CASSVGGTGWQTQYF	TRBD1	TRBV9	TRBJ2-5	.
TGCGCCAGCAGTGGGGGGGGTAAAGCTGAAGCTTTCTTT	CASSGGGKAEAFF	.	TRBV10-2	TRBJ1-1	.
TGTGCCAGCAGCTTGACAGGGGAAGAGCAGTTCTTC	CASSLTGEEQFF	TRBD1	TRBV6-5	TRBJ2-1	.
TGTGCCAGCAGACCATTCTTAGCGGGGAGTGACACAGATACGCAGTATTTT	CASRPFLAGSDTDTQYF	TRBD2	TRBV6-6	TRBJ2-3	.
TGTGCCAGCAGTGCCTTAGCTGGTGAAAAACTGTTTTTT	CASSALAGEKLFF	.	TRBV6-4	TRBJ1-4	few
TGTGCCAGCAGCCCCCGTGCGGCAGCGAACACCGGGGAGCTGTTTTTT	CASSPRAAANTGELFF	.	TRBV7-2	TRBJ2-2	many
TGCAGTGCTAGAGTTGGCAAACAAGAGACCCAGTACTTC	CSARVGKQETQYF	.	TRBV20-1	TRBJ2-5	.
TGTGCCAGCAGCCGGACAGGGGGCGACTATGGCTACACCTTC	CASSRTGGDYGYTF	TRBD1	TRBV6-5	TRBJ1-2	few
TGCGCCAGCAGCTTGGTAGCGGGGTCTAGCACAGATACGCAGTATTTT	CASSLVAGSSTDTQYF	TRBD2	TRBV5-1	TRBJ2-3	.
TGTGCCAGCAGTCGACGGGAGGGCGGGGGCACCATATATTTT	CASSRREGGGTIYF	.	TRBV6-5	TRBJ1-3	.
TGCAGTGTGCCACGGTTTTCACCCCTCCACTTT	CSVPRFSPLHF	.	TRBV20-1	TRBJ1-6	many
TGTGCCAGCAAAGAGCAAGGGGATGAGCAGTTCTTC	CASKEQGDEQFF	.	TRBV28	TRBJ2-1	few
TGTGCCAGCAGTGAGACATCGGAAAAACTGTTTTTT	CASSETSEKLFF	.	TRBV2	TRBJ1-4	.
TGTGCCAGCAGTCTCGGACATGCCAGCAATCAGCCCCAGCATTTT	CASSLGHASNQPQHF	.	TRBV27	TRBJ1-5	.
TGTGCCAGCAGAACGCCCGGGACCAAGGTTTGGACAGATACGCAGTATTTT	CASRTPGTKVWTDTQYF	.	TRBV6-1	TRBJ2-3	.
TGTGCCAGCAGCCAAGGGACAGGGTTCAATCAGCCCCAGCATTTT	CASSQGTGFNQPQHF	TRBD1	TRBV16	TRBJ1-5	.
TGCAGTGTGATCGACAGAACAGATAATTCACCCCTCCACTTT	CSVIDRTDNSPLHF	.	TRBV20-1	TRBJ1-6	.
TGTGCCAGCAGCCAGTGGGAAAGGCAAGAGACCCAGTACTTC	CASSQWERQETQYF	.	TRBV4-2	TRBJ2-5	once
TGTGCCAGCAGGGAACAGGGTATCGGCGAGCAGTACTTC	CASREQGIGEQYF	.	TRBV12-3/TRBV12-4	TRBJ2-7	.
TGTGCCAGCAGCTACGGACAGGGGAGAGAGACCCAGTACTTC	CASSYGQGRETQYF	TRBD1	TRBV9	TRBJ2-5	many
TGCAGTGCTAGAGTGGGGGGGCGCCATGAAAAACTGTTTTTT	CSARVGGRHEKLFF	.	TRBV20-1	TRBJ1-4	many
TGTGCCAGCAGCGCCTACGGAGGTGTAGGTCAGCCCCAGCATTTT	CASSAYGGVGQPQHF	.	TRBV9	TRBJ1-5	.
TGCGCCAGCAGCTTATTTGGGGGGGCCGGAGAGACCCAGTACTTC	CASSLFGGAGETQYF	.	TRBV5-1	TRBJ2-5	many
TGTGCCAGCAGCTTCGAGCATCCGGATTCACCCCTCCACTTT	CASSFEHPDSPLHF	.	TRBV7-9	TRBJ1-6	many
TGTGCCATCAGTGAGCGGGGCGGGGGCCGTCAAGAGACCCAGTACTTC	CAISERGGGRQETQYF	.	TRBV10-3	TRBJ2-5	many
TGTGCCAGCTCACCATCGGGGACAGGGTACTACGAGCAGTACTTC	CASSPSGTGYYEQYF	TRBD1	TRBV18	TRBJ2-7	few
TGTGCCAGCAGTTGGCGTAGTGAGCAGTTCTTC	CASSWRSEQFF	.	TRBV12-3/TRBV12-4	TRBJ2-1	few
TGCAGTGCTAGAGATTTAAGGTCTAGCACAGATACGCAGTATTTT	CSARDLRSSTDTQYF	.	TRBV20-1	TRBJ2-3	few
TGTGCCAGCAAAACCGGGACGAGAATGCATGAGCAGTTCTTC	CASKTGTRMHEQFF	.	TRBV6-5	TRBJ2-1	many
TGTGCCAGCAGTTACCCGACTAGCGGGGGGGTATTCGTTTTACCGCAGTTCTTC	CASSYPTSGGVFVLPQFF	TRBD2	TRBV6-2/TRBV6-3	TRBJ2-1	.
TGCAGCGTCCGAGCTGGCAGCACTGAAGCTTTCTTT	CSVRAGSTEAFF	.	TRBV29-1	TRBJ1-1	many
TGCGCCAGCAGCTTAGGGACAGGGAATGAAAAACTGTTTTTT	CASSLGTGNEKLFF	TRBD1	TRBV5-1	TRBJ1-4	many
TGCAGTGCTCCGGACCTTCTAAATCAGCCCCAGCATTTT	CSAPDLLNQPQHF	.	TRBV20-1	TRBJ1-5	many
TGTGCCACCAGCATGTCCCGGGGGGGCGATACGCAGTATTTT	CATSMSRGGDTQYF	TRBD2	TRBV15	TRBJ2-3	.
TGCAGTGGGGAGGGCACCAACTATGGCTACACCTTC	CSGEGTNYGYTF	.	TRBV20-1	TRBJ1-2	many
TGCGCCAGCAGGAGACAGGGGAGCGGGAGTTATGGCTACACCTTC	CASRRQGSGSYGYTF	TRBD1	TRBV10-2	TRBJ1-2	.
TGCGCCAGCAGTCTCTATGGCTACACCTTC	CASSLYGYTF	.	TRBV10-1	TRBJ1-2	few
TGTGCCAGCGTTGGGGAGACCTACGAGCAGTACTTC	CASVGETYEQYF	.	TRBV12-3/TRBV12-4	TRBJ2-7	.
TGTGCCAGCAGTTACGGGGGTCCAAATCAGCCCCAGCATTTT	CASSYGGPNQPQHF	.	TRBV6-2/TRBV6-3	TRBJ1-5	few
TGTGCCACCAGCAGACCCGCCGGGACAGGGGGCGGTGGGGTCACAGATACGCAGTATTTT	CATSRPAGTGGGGVTDTQYF	TRBD1	TRBV15	TRBJ2-3	.
TGCAGTGCTAGAGATAACCGGGGGGGAGCAGATACGCAGTATTTT	CSARDNRGGADTQYF	TRBD2	TRBV20-1	TRBJ2-3	few
TGTGCCAGCAGTTCAAGGGGACTGAGCACAGATACGCAGTATTTT	CASSSRGLSTDTQYF	.	TRBV11-3	TRBJ2-3	few
TGTGCCAGCAGCGCCGGGACAGTAAGCAATCAGCCCCAGCATTTT	CASSAGTVSNQPQHF	TRBD1	TRBV28	TRBJ1-5	.
TGTGCCAGCAGGCTACCGACAGCCCGAAACACTGAAGCTTTCTTT	CASRLPTARNTEAFF	.	TRBV28	TRBJ1-1	few
TGTGCCAGCAGGGACAGCGCTCGCCCCTACGAGCAGTACTTC	CASRDSARPYEQYF	.	TRBV11-3	TRBJ2-7	few
TGCAGTGCTAGAATTTGGATTTCAGATACGCAGTATTTT	CSARIWISDTQYF	.	TRBV20-1	TRBJ2-3	.
TGCGCCAGCAGCCCCTCCGGGACGGCCAAAGAGACCCAGTACTTC	CASSPSGTAKETQYF	.	TRBV5-1	TRBJ2-5	.
TGTGCCAGCAGGGAACAGACAAATAGCAATCAGCCCCAGCATTTT	CASREQTNSNQPQHF	.	TRBV2	TRBJ1-5	few
TGTGCCAGCAGCCAAGATTGGGGATATCAGCCCCAGCATTTT	CASSQDWGYQPQHF	.	TRBV3-1	TRBJ1-5	.
TGTGCCAGCAGCCCGGGACAGGGAGAGACGAGGCAGTACTTC	CASSPGQGETRQYF	TRBD1	TRBV7-2	TRBJ2-7	.